This T cell receptor beta chain was captured by sequencing in a study of CD8+ T cells in alopecia areata. TCR sequencing used cDNA made by reverse transcription of extracted RNA. Assay used: immunoSEQ multiplex PCR; TCRdb lists only in-frame clones, some missing. The profile shows 250,000 to 350,000 clones, 60% of them singletons. Study-wide findings and caveats: Scalp lesions, especially in alopecia totalis/universalis, had higher clonality than normal scalp.

Germline loops: CDR1 SGHVS, CDR2 FNYEAQ. After removal of 5 bases from V and 9 bases from J, the junction contained 11 bases not matched to a gene. This CDR3 region has 15 residues. Treatment meaning: oral pan-JAK inhibitor, 5-10 mg twice daily. Concerning this clone: The antigen is unknown.

The receptor comes from a human donor with alopecia areata. The sequences come from CD4+ T cells sorted from blood, collected at roughly week 52, from a patient treated with tofacitinib. The chain combines TRBV7-6 with TRBJ2-3; 10 bases are a match to TRBD1. DNA for the CDR3: TGTGCCAGCAGCGGCGAATCGGGACAGGGGTTAACGCAGTATTTT. Translating it yields CASSGESGQGLTQYF.